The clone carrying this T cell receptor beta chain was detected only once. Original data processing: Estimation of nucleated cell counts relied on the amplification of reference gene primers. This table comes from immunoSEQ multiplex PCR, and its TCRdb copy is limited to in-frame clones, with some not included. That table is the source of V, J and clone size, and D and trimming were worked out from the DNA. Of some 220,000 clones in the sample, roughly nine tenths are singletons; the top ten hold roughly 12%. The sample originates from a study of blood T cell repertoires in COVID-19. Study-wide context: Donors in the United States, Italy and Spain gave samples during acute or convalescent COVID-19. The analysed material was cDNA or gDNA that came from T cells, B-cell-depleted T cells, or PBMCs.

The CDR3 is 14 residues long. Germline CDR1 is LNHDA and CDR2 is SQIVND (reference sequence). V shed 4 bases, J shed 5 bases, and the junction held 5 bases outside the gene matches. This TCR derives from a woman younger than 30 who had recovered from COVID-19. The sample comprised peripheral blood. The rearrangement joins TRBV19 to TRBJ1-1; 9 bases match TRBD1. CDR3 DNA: TGTGCCAGTAGTACTACAGGGGGCGTTACTGAAGCTTTCTTT. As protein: CASSTTGGVTEAFF. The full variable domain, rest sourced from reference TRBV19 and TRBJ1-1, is DGGITQSPKYLFRKEGQNVTLSCEQNLNHDAMYWYRQDPGQGLRLIYYSQIVNDFQKGDIAEGYSVSREKKESFPLTVTSAQKNPTAFYLCASSTTGGVTEAFFGQGTRLTVV.